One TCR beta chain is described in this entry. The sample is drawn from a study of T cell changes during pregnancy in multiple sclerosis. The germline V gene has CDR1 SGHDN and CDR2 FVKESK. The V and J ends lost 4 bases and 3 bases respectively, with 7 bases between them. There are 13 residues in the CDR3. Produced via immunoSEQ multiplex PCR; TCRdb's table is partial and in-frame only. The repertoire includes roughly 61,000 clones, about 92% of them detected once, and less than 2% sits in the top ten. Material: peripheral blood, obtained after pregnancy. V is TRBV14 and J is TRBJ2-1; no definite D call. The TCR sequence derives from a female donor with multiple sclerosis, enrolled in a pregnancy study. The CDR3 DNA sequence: TGTGCCAGCAGCCCCCCGGGCTACAATGAGCAGTTCTTC. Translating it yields CASSPPGYNEQFF.